A selection of T cell receptor beta chains follows, all from one sample in a study of blood T cells in healthy people across ages. TCRdb re-called the 5' RACE reads through MiXCR, storing one row per CDR3 protein. The table shows fewer than 600,000 distinct CDR3 sequences, with roughly a quarter occurring only once. The sample also formed part of further work on T cells of mothers and their children.

The sample taken for sequencing was blood. These receptor sequences come from a boy aged 2 to 9 in good health. CDR3s include the opening cysteine and the closing phenylalanine or tryptophan. Clone size, where shown, is once, few, many, or a class for clones that have expanded.

many	TRBV3-1	TRBJ2-5	CASSQGETQYF
.	TRBV12-3/TRBV12-4	TRBJ2-7	CASSPFSGTYEQYF
few	TRBV12-3/TRBV12-4	TRBJ2-7	CASSLEPVEQYF
.	TRBV10-3	.	CAISVLAGEGEQYF
.	TRBV3-1	TRBJ1-2	CASSPGPGGYTF
few	TRBV20-1	.	CSASGQGDEGNEQFF
.	TRBV7-2	TRBJ2-3	CASKRDRGADTQYF
.	TRBV7-2	TRBJ2-3	CASSPGGRAQYF
few	TRBV29-1	.	CSRTGQNNEQFF
few	TRBV9	TRBJ2-5	CASSGGGLAGVETQYF
.	TRBV2	TRBJ2-1	CASRMDRGDEQFF
.	TRBV25-1	TRBJ2-7	CASSESNPGQYEQYF
.	TRBV12-3/TRBV12-4	.	CASSQGTGEQYF
.	TRBV5-6	TRBJ1-1	CASSLEEGFGNTEAFF
few	TRBV28	TRBJ2-6	CASSPYLGRNSGANVLTF
.	TRBV5-6	TRBJ1-2	CASSGTGRPYTF
few	TRBV2	TRBJ1-4	CASRYERGGSEKLFF
.	TRBV2	TRBJ2-5	CASSDGHGGETQYF
.	TRBV5-4	.	CASSLDGTGLREQFF
.	TRBV12-3/TRBV12-4	TRBJ1-2	CASSRPFYGYTF
few	TRBV5-4	.	CASSSWEGPNEQFF
.	TRBV6-6	TRBJ2-2	CASSTTAVTVGGELFF
few	TRBV7-9	TRBJ1-1	CASSLARNTNTEAFF
.	TRBV7-9	TRBJ1-1	CASSRDRGEPFF
once	TRBV6-1	TRBJ1-4	CASRGGSEKLFF
.	TRBV6-5	TRBJ1-1	CASSYLPNTEAFF
few	TRBV13	TRBJ2-7	CASSRLAGYEQYF
once	TRBV30	TRBJ2-5	CAWMGLAQETQYF
.	TRBV24-1	TRBJ2-1	CATSAVGNEQFF
once	TRBV2	TRBJ1-1	CASKAQRPAEAFF
.	TRBV2	TRBJ2-7	CASSERPPTASYEQYF
.	TRBV20-1	TRBJ1-5	CSVADRMGNQPQHF
few	TRBV7-2	TRBJ2-3	CASKRDYLTDTQYF
few	TRBV2	TRBJ2-5	CASSEVDYNGYF
.	TRBV20-1	TRBJ1-4	CSASRGQPRNEKLFF
.	TRBV6-1	TRBJ1-2	CASSEEPVFYGYTF
.	TRBV15	TRBJ1-2	CATSRGGILLGGYTF
few	TRBV7-2	TRBJ2-3	CAVGDSLTDTQYF
once	TRBV27	TRBJ1-2	CASSFGENYGYTF
.	TRBV20-1	TRBJ2-1	CSARGGEDPVEQFF
many	TRBV27	TRBJ2-7	CASSGQAYEQYF
.	TRBV19	TRBJ2-5	CASSTPGQGVAFQETQYF
few	TRBV3-1	TRBJ2-5	CASSQLAGGSQETQYF
.	TRBV6-2/TRBV6-3	TRBJ2-1	CASITRGVNEQFF
.	TRBV12-3/TRBV12-4	TRBJ1-5	CASSLALRGGPGDQPQHF
.	TRBV12-3/TRBV12-4	TRBJ2-5	CASSPPGLAGIETQYF
few	TRBV7-9	.	CASQRGASYEQYF
few	TRBV5-1	TRBJ2-4	CASSRREGKNIQYF
few	TRBV7-2	TRBJ1-1	CASSPQTGRNTEAFF
few	TRBV5-1	TRBJ2-5	CASSPRLGEETQYF
few	TRBV2	TRBJ1-1	CASRDRGSEAFF
few	TRBV9	.	CASSAELAKQFF
.	TRBV28	.	CASMPDRNEQFF